These 22 T cell receptor beta chains came from one sample sequenced in a study of CD8 T cells in Susac syndrome. Reverse transcription of roughly 0.45 to 1 ug RNA used random hexamers. TCRdb passed the immunoSEQ multiplex PCR reads through MiXCR, listing each CDR3 protein once. The repertoire holds 130,000 to 150,000 distinct CDR3 sequences, approximately 95% seen once, with 0.065% to 0.095% in the top ten. The sequencing input was CD4+ T cells from PBMCs. These receptors were obtained from a human donor with Susac syndrome.

The chain links TRBV7-3 to TRBJ1-6; 7 bases map to TRBD1. The CDR3 contains 14 residues. CDR1 and CDR2 from the germline V gene are SGHTA and FQGTGA. The J segment lost 6 bases and the V segment lost 5 bases, leaving 4 bases of the junction unmatched. The CDR3 region is CASSRQGVNSPLHF. CDR3 nucleotides: TGTGCCAGCAGCCGGCAGGGGGTTAATTCACCCCTCCACTTT.

This chain joins TRBV3-1 and TRBJ2-1; 11 bases agree with TRBD2. The CDR3 consists of 15 residues. J lost 8 bases, V lost 2 bases, and 5 bases had no gene match. The germline V gene has CDR1 LGHDT and CDR2 YNNKEL (reference sequence). CDR3 in amino acids: CASSQPSGGRDEQFF. CDR3 sequence (DNA): TGTGCCAGCAGCCAACCTAGCGGGGGGAGGGATGAGCAGTTCTTC.

The V call is TRBV7-3, the J call TRBJ2-1; 13 bases map to TRBD2. V shed 2 bases, J shed 10 bases, and the junction held 5 bases outside the gene matches. The CDR3 is made up of 15 amino acids. Per the germline V gene, CDR1 is SGHTA and CDR2 is FQGTGA. DNA of the CDR3: TGTGCCAGCAGCTTAGGGACTAGCGGGATGGGGGAGCAGTTCTTC. Translated, it gives CASSLGTSGMGEQFF.

This chain joins TRBV18 and TRBJ1-2; tentatively, D is TRBD1 (5 bases). Trimming took off 2 bases at V and 6 bases at J, with 13 bases between the two ends. CDR1 and CDR2 from the germline V gene are KGHSH and LQKENI. There are 14 residues in the CDR3. This chain's CDR3 is CASSPRAEGHGYTF. CDR3 DNA sequence: TGTGCCAGCTCACCAAGGGCGGAGGGACATGGCTACACCTTC.

J is TRBJ1-1 and V is TRBV7-2; D is unclear. Per the germline V gene, CDR1 is SGHTA and CDR2 is FQGNSA. Trimming shortened V by 1 base and J by 8 bases, and 14 bases separated the two germline ends. The length of the CDR3 is 14 residues. CDR3 sequence: CASSLVSGRNEAFF. The DNA for the CDR3 is TGTGCCAGCAGCTTAGTGTCCGGACGGAACGAAGCTTTCTTT.

The chain links TRBV3-1 to TRBJ2-5, with 8 bases lining up with TRBD1. The CDR3 sequence is 15 residues long. CDR1 is LGHDT, CDR2 YNNKEL, per germline (reference sequence). The V segment lost 1 base and the J segment 9 bases; nucleotides outside the gene matches: 10. Here the CDR3 reads CASSQGGPAQGAQYF. The CDR3 DNA sequence: TGTGCCAGCAGCCAAGGGGGACCAGCACAGGGGGCCCAGTACTTC.

J is TRBJ1-5 and V is TRBV18, with TRBD1 matching over 7 bases. Germline V CDR1 and CDR2: KGHSH, LQKENI. J lost 7 bases, V lost 6 bases, and 3 bases had no gene match. The CDR3 runs to 12 residues. CDR3 loop: CASSTGRQPQHF. CDR3 DNA sequence: TGTGCCAGCTCGACAGGGAGGCAGCCCCAGCATTTT. Supplemented by reference TRBV18 and TRBJ1-5, the full variable domain reads NAGVMQNPRHLVRRRGQEARLRCSPMKGHSHVYWYRQLPEEGLKFMVYLQKENIIDESGMPKERFSAEFPKEGPSILRIQQVVRGDSAAYFCASSTGRQPQHFGDGTRLSIL.

This chain uses TRBV10-3 with TRBJ2-1, with 7 bases matching TRBD2. J was trimmed by 6 bases and V by 7 bases; bases with no gene match: 6. The CDR3 contains 13 residues. Germline CDR1 reads ENHRY; CDR2 reads SYGVKD. CDR3 coding DNA: TGTGCCATCACCAAGGCTAGCGGCAATGAGCAGTTCTTC. Its protein is CAITKASGNEQFF.

This clonotype was seen a single time. The V call is TRBV7-3, the J call TRBJ2-7, with a possible D match to TRBD1 (6 bases). V was pared by 0 bases and J by 8 bases, with 11 bases between. Looked up from germline, CDR1 is SGHTA and CDR2 is FQGTGA. The CDR3 runs to 13 residues. The CDR3 DNA follows: TGTGCCAGCAGCTTAACATCAGGGGAGAAGCAGTACTTC. This gives the protein CASSLTSGEKQYF. Full variable domain (missing parts from reference TRBV7-3 and TRBJ2-7): GAGVSQTPSNKVTEKGKYVELRCDPISGHTALYWYRQSLGQGPEFLIYFQGTGAADDSGLPNDRFFAVRPEGSVSTLKIQRTERGDSAVYLCASSLTSGEKQYFGPGTRLTVT.

This chain uses TRBV3-1 with TRBJ1-2, with TRBD1 matching 7 bases. Trimming cost V 0 bases and J 8 bases; bases outside gene matches: 6. The germline gives CDR1 LGHDT, CDR2 YNNKEL (reference sequence). CDR3 length: 14 residues. The CDR3 region is CASSQDLTGDGYTF. The DNA of the CDR3 is TGTGCCAGCAGCCAAGACCTCACAGGGGACGGCTACACCTTC.

The chain carries TRBV19 and TRBJ2-3, with D possibly matching TRBD2 (5 bases). This CDR3 spans 14 amino acids. The V gene lost 3 bases and the J gene lost 4 bases, with 11 bases spanning the gap. The germline V gene has CDR1 LNHDA and CDR2 SQIVND (reference sequence). Written as DNA, the CDR3 is TGTGCCAGTAGTATGGCTAGCATGGCAGATACGCAGTATTTT. It translates to CASSMASMADTQYF.

This clonotype was seen a single time. This rearrangement joins TRBV6-2 or TRBV6-3 to TRBJ1-4; 7 nucleotides line up with TRBD1. Germline V gene data show CDR1 as MNHEY and CDR2 as SVGEGT. CDR3 length equals 13 residues. With V trimmed by 5 bases and J by 8 bases, 5 bases remained unmatched. The CDR3: CASSRQGGEKLFF. CDR3 nucleotide sequence: TGTGCCAGCAGTCGACAGGGAGGAGAAAAACTGTTTTTT.

The chain carries TRBV6-5 and TRBJ2-5; no firm D call. Per germline, CDR1 MNHEY and CDR2 SVGAGI. This CDR3 is 13 amino acids long. The V end was cut by 6 bases, the J end by 1 base, with 9 bases between. The DNA for the CDR3 is TGTGCCAGCAGGACCGGGCCCCAAGAGACCCAGTACTTC. Translation: CASRTGPQETQYF.

As DNA, the CDR3 is TGCAGCGTCGGGTCCGAGGAGCGGGTCGTTGGATCCTACAATGAGCAGTTCTTC. It encodes CSVGSEERVVGSYNEQFF. The chain employs TRBV29-1 and TRBJ2-1, with D possibly TRBD2 on 6 matching bases. CDR3 length: 18 residues. The V gene lost 6 bases and the J gene lost 1 base, with 25 bases spanning the gap. The germline CDR1 and CDR2 sequences are SQVTM and ANQGSEA.

This chain links TRBV1 with TRBJ2-1. TRBV1 has pseudogene status. This CDR3 has 14 residues. The CDR3 is CTSKDRSPGNEQFF. Written as DNA, the CDR3 is TGCACCAGCAAGGATAGGAGCCCTGGGAATGAGCAGTTCTTC.

In its sample, this clonotype was seen once. The CDR3 is CASSFGGSGGTPDTQYF. CDR3 sequence (DNA): TGTGCCAGCAGTTTTGGCGGTAGCGGGGGTACACCCGATACGCAGTATTTT. The V gene is TRBV12-3 or TRBV12-4, the J gene TRBJ2-3; 9 bases map to TRBD2. V lost 3 bases and J lost 6; bases outside the gene matches: 13. The CDR3 runs 17 residues.

This clonotype was seen once. The chain has TRBV21-1 and TRBJ1-2. TRBV21-1 is termed a pseudogene. There are 13 residues in the CDR3. In nucleotides, the CDR3 is TGTGCCAGCAGCAAAGCGGGTGACTATGGCTACACCTTC. Amino acid sequence: CASSKAGDYGYTF.

This clonotype has a handful of counts. The V call is TRBV2, the J call TRBJ1-1; TRBD1 agrees at 7 bases. The J segment lost 4 bases and the V segment lost 4 bases, leaving 3 bases of the junction unmatched. Germline V gives CDR1 SNHLY, CDR2 FYNNEI. The CDR3 has 13 amino acids. In DNA form, the CDR3 reads TGTGCCAGCAGTGGACAGGGAGGCACTGAAGCTTTCTTT. As protein: CASSGQGGTEAFF. Full variable domain (rest looked up from reference TRBV2 and TRBJ1-1): EPEVTQTPSHQVTQMGQEVILRCVPISNHLYFYWYRQILGQKVEFLVSFYNNEISEKSEIFDDQFSVERPDGSNFTLKIRSTKLEDSAMYFCASSGQGGTEAFFGQGTRLTVV.

The V gene is TRBV20-1, the J gene TRBJ1-3, with D unclear. The CDR3 contains 14 residues. Looked up from germline, CDR1 is DFQATT and CDR2 is SNEGSKA (reference sequence). V was shortened by 1 base and J by 0 bases, with 7 bases between the two germline ends. The CDR3 nucleotides are TGCAGTGCTAGAGGGGCCGACTCTGGAAACACCATATATTTT. As protein: CSARGADSGNTIYF.

The chain combines TRBV5-1 with TRBJ2-7; D remains ambiguous. V was trimmed by 3 bases and J by 5 bases, leaving 6 bases between them. The CDR3 runs to 11 residues. CDR1 and CDR2 from the germline V gene are SGHRS and YFSETQ. In DNA form, the CDR3 reads TGCGCCAGCAGCTCCGCAGACGAGCAGTACTTC. It specifies CASSSADEQYF.

The DNA for the CDR3 is TGTGCCAGCAGTGACTCCAGGACAGGGGCAGATACGCAGTATTTT. Translation gives CASSDSRTGADTQYF. The chain recombines TRBV6-4 with TRBJ2-3; 9 bases map to TRBD1. Germline V gene lookup returns CDR1 MRHNA and CDR2 SNTAGT. This CDR3 comprises 15 residues. V gave up 0 bases and J gave up 4 bases; unmatched junction bases: 2.

This chain joins TRBV4-2 and TRBJ1-1; tentative D call: TRBD1 (5 bases). Germline V gene lookup returns CDR1 LGHNA and CDR2 YNFKEQ. Trimming removed 1 base at V and 6 bases at J, with 9 bases between. The CDR3 length is 13 residues. CDR3 sequence (DNA): TGTGCCAGCAGCCAAGCTCTCAGGGCTGAAGCTTTCTTT. Amino acids: CASSQALRAEAFF.